The 24 T cell receptor beta chains below come from one sample, sequenced in a study of T cell clonotyping in hematopoietic cell transplantation. Stated time point: recipient sample about 28 days before transplant, after cytoreduction. Generated by immunoSEQ multiplex PCR, the TCRdb table keeps only in-frame clones and is missing some. The table shows 2,000 or so clones, with roughly 92% occurring only once. The sample in question was peripheral blood mononuclear cells, obtained before stem cell transplant. The receptor set was obtained from a woman aged 45-59 years with acute myeloid leukemia. Some clones in this sample may be carry-over from other donors' samples.

The chain employs TRBV20-1 and TRBJ2-7; 8 bases are a match to TRBD1. In germline, CDR1 is DFQATT, CDR2 SNEGSKA (reference sequence). With V trimmed by 4 bases and J by 7 bases, 3 bases remained unmatched. The length of the CDR3 is 11 residues. CDR3 DNA: TGCAGTGCTACAGGGGGCTATGAGCAGTACTTC. Its protein product is CSATGGYEQYF.

This clone has a single count. The rearrangement links TRBV11-3 to TRBJ2-7, with a weak D call TRBD1 (5 bases). CDR3 length: 15 amino acids. In germline, CDR1 is SGHNT, CDR2 YENEEA. The germline V and J ends were trimmed by 0 bases and 6 bases, with 15 bases remaining between them. The CDR3 loop is CASSLDGQGWGEQYF. DNA for the CDR3: TGTGCCAGCAGCTTAGATGGGCAGGGATGGGGCGAGCAGTACTTC.

This chain uses TRBV18 with TRBJ1-5; possible D gene TRBD1, 6 bases. V was trimmed by 4 bases and J by 4 bases, leaving 8 bases between them. The CDR3 has 13 residues. From germline, CDR1 is KGHSH and CDR2 LQKENI. The CDR3 region has the DNA TGTGCCAGCTCACTGGACAGAAATCAGCCCCAGCATTTT. It specifies CASSLDRNQPQHF.

The V and J genes are TRBV2 and TRBJ2-7; no clear D. This CDR3 is 14 amino acids long. CDR1 and CDR2 from the germline V gene are SNHLY and FYNNEI. Deletions cut 2 bases from V and 0 bases from J, with 8 bases between. The DNA for the CDR3 is TGTGCCAGCAGTGAAACCCGACACTCCTACGAGCAGTACTTC. Its protein product is CASSETRHSYEQYF.

The chain combines TRBV18 with TRBJ1-1, with D perhaps TRBD1 (5 bases). Trimming took 2 bases from V and 3 from J, leaving 10 bases between them. The CDR3 has 14 residues. CDR1 and CDR2 (germline): KGHSH, LQKENI. CDR3 sequence: CASSPTSTDTEAFF. The CDR3 coding sequence is TGTGCCAGCTCACCAACTTCGACAGACACTGAAGCTTTCTTT.

The chain uses TRBV5-4 and TRBJ1-2; possible D gene TRBD1, 5 bases. The V end was cut by 4 bases, the J end by 3 bases, with 13 bases between. From germline, CDR1 is SGHNT and CDR2 YYREEE (reference sequence). The CDR3 is 14 amino acids. The CDR3, as DNA: TGTGCCAGCAGCCTTCAGGGAAAGGACTATGGCTACACCTTC. It specifies CASSLQGKDYGYTF.

The genes are TRBV6-5 and TRBJ1-2, with D perhaps TRBD1 (6 bases). From germline, CDR1 is MNHEY and CDR2 SVGAGI. This CDR3 spans 13 amino acids. Trimming pared 6 bases from V and 7 bases from J, leaving 15 bases between. In nucleotides, the CDR3 is TGTGCCAGCAGCCCCGACAGGACGGGTGGCTACACCTTC. Translation gives CASSPDRTGGYTF.

V and J are TRBV6-1 and TRBJ1-2; D gene uncertain. V lost 7 bases, J lost 5 bases, and 11 bases lay in between. The V gene's germline CDR1 is MNHNS and CDR2 SASEGT. This CDR3 region has 12 residues. CDR3 sequence (DNA): TGTGCCAGCAACCGGCTAGGGTATGGCTACACCTTC. Protein sequence: CASNRLGYGYTF.

The table lists this clone with a count of one. The CDR3 sequence is CASSQQGEGAPQHF. DNA of the CDR3: TGTGCCAGCAGTCAGCAGGGGGAGGGTGCGCCCCAGCATTTT. J is TRBJ1-5 and V is TRBV6-6, with 7 bases lining up with TRBD1. The germline gives CDR1 MNHNY, CDR2 SVGAGI (reference sequence). V was clipped by 5 bases and J by 9 bases; unmatched bases: 10. This CDR3 contains 14 residues.

The genes are TRBV11-2 and TRBJ1-3; no firm D call. The V gene lost 5 bases and the J gene lost 4 bases, with 9 bases spanning the gap. The CDR3 spans 13 residues. Per germline, CDR1 SGHAT and CDR2 FQNNGV. CDR3 nucleotide sequence: TGTGCCAGCAGCCCCGCCGGGGGAAACACCATATATTTT. It translates to CASSPAGGNTIYF.

The chain has TRBV5-4 and TRBJ2-4; no firm D call. The germline V gene encodes CDR1 SGHNT and CDR2 YYREEE (reference sequence). The CDR3 covers 15 residues. Trimming removed 4 bases at V and 0 bases at J, with 11 bases between. The CDR3 loop reads CASSHPTLAKNIQYF. The DNA of the CDR3 is TGTGCCAGCAGCCACCCCACCCTAGCCAAAAACATTCAGTACTTC.

This chain uses TRBV7-2 with TRBJ2-6; D gene ambiguous. The CDR3 is 15 residues long. CDR1 and CDR2 from the germline V gene are SGHTA and FQGNSA. The germline V and J ends were trimmed by 2 bases and 1 base, with 6 bases remaining between them. The CDR3 region is CASSLPESGANVLTF. In DNA form, the CDR3 reads TGTGCCAGCAGCTTACCGGAGTCTGGGGCCAACGTCCTGACTTTC.

The V and J genes are TRBV11-2 and TRBJ2-2; 7 positions match TRBD1. Germline-derived CDR1 and CDR2 are SGHAT and FQNNGV. The V and J ends lost 5 bases and 3 bases, in that order; junction bases with no gene match: 6. CDR3 length equals 15 residues. In DNA form, the CDR3 reads TGTGCCAGCAGCCTCAATACAGGGGACACCGGGGAGCTGTTTTTT. It encodes CASSLNTGDTGELFF.

The V and J genes are TRBV30 and TRBJ1-2; D gene uncertain. Trimming removed 3 bases at V and 3 bases at J, with 17 bases between. Germline V gene lookup returns CDR1 GTSNPN and CDR2 SVGIG (reference sequence). CDR3 length: 15 amino acids. In nucleotides, the CDR3 is TGTGCCTGGAGCCCCCCTTGGGAGCTTCACTATGGCTACACCTTC. Amino acid sequence: CAWSPPWELHYGYTF.

The chain uses TRBV6-1 and TRBJ1-1, with D perhaps TRBD1 (5 bases). Trimming removed 4 bases at V and 4 bases at J, with 10 bases between. From germline, CDR1 is MNHNS and CDR2 SASEGT. This CDR3 contains 13 residues. CDR3 region: CASSGQSGTEAFF. The CDR3, as DNA: TGTGCCAGCAGTGGACAGTCTGGCACTGAAGCTTTCTTT.

This chain uses TRBV4-1 with TRBJ1-5; 12 bases are shared with TRBD1. The trim removed 2 bases at V and 5 bases at J, leaving 4 bases unmatched. This CDR3 is 16 amino acids long. Germline V gives CDR1 MGHRA, CDR2 YSYEKL. The CDR3 nucleotides read TGCGCCAGCAGCCAATCTGGGACAGGGGGCTATCAGCCCCAGCATTTT. This translates into CASSQSGTGGYQPQHF.

The chain carries TRBV11-3 and TRBJ2-3, with a possible D match to TRBD1 (5 bases). Germline CDR1 reads SGHNT; CDR2 reads YENEEA. The germline V and J ends were trimmed by 11 bases and 0 bases, with 15 bases remaining between them. The length of the CDR3 is 14 residues. The CDR3 bases are TGTGCCTGCCAAAAGACAGCTAGCACAGATACGCAGTATTTT. Its translation is CACQKTASTDTQYF.

V usage is TRBV4-3 and J usage is TRBJ1-2; 8 bases map to TRBD1. Germline CDR1 LGHNA, CDR2 YSLEER. V shed 1 base and J 6 bases; nucleotides not matched to a gene: 1. The CDR3 is 13 amino acids. The CDR3: CASSQVQGDGYTF. CDR3 coding DNA: TGCGCCAGCAGCCAAGTACAGGGGGATGGCTACACCTTC.

The chain has TRBV7-2 and TRBJ1-6; D not certain. V lost 2 bases and J lost 5, with 16 bases in between. The germline CDR1 and CDR2 sequences are SGHTA and FQGNSA. The CDR3 covers 17 residues. This chain's CDR3 is CASSLTSGELNNSPLHF. The CDR3 DNA reads TGTGCCAGCAGCTTAACGTCCGGGGAACTGAATAATTCACCCCTCCACTTT.

A word on this clone: An end of the junction does not agree with germline; a read error may underlie this. The chain combines TRBV4-1 with TRBJ1-2; D possibly corresponds to TRBD1 (5 bases). The CDR3 length is 16 residues. Germline V gene lookup returns CDR1 MGHRA and CDR2 YSYEKL. This chain's CDR3 is CASRQGIGDQGRGYTF. The CDR3 DNA is TGCGCCAGCAGACAAGGGATTGGGGACCAGGGTCGGGGCTACACCTTC.

The chain joins TRBV19 to TRBJ1-1, with no clear D. From germline, CDR1 is LNHDA and CDR2 SQIVND (reference sequence). The CDR3 is 12 residues long. With 4 bases removed from V and 5 bases from J, the gap between germline ends came to 8 bases. The CDR3 sequence: CASSRVATEAFF. The CDR3 DNA sequence: TGTGCCAGTAGTAGAGTGGCGACTGAAGCTTTCTTT. Full variable domain (outside the CDR3, taken from reference TRBV19 and TRBJ1-1): DGGITQSPKYLFRKEGQNVTLSCEQNLNHDAMYWYRQDPGQGLRLIYYSQIVNDFQKGDIAEGYSVSREKKESFPLTVTSAQKNPTAFYLCASSRVATEAFFGQGTRLTVV.

The chain links TRBV6-6 to TRBJ1-2; D is undetermined. The CDR3 has 11 amino acids. The V and J ends lost 6 bases and 5 bases respectively, with 7 bases between them. Germline-derived CDR1 and CDR2 are MNHNY and SVGAGI (reference sequence). Here the CDR3 DNA reads TGTGCCAGCAGACGCGATTATGGCTACACCTTC. Its translation is CASRRDYGYTF.

This chain connects TRBV7-3 to TRBJ1-1, with TRBD1 as a possible D gene (6 bases). The length of the CDR3 is 12 residues. Germline lookup yields CDR1 SGHTA and CDR2 FQGTGA. The ends were cut back, 4 bases at V and 11 bases at J, with 14 bases in the middle. The CDR3 bases are TGTGCCAGCAGCTACGACCAGGGGCAGGCTTTCTTT. Protein product: CASSYDQGQAFF.

The V and J genes are TRBV25-1 and TRBJ1-2; D may be TRBD1 (5 bases). The CDR3 is made up of 14 amino acids. V lost 2 bases to trimming and J lost 3 bases, with 10 bases between them. The germline gives CDR1 MGHDK, CDR2 SYGVNS. CDR3 coding DNA: TGTGCCAGCAGTGAAAAGGAGGGGTACTATGGCTACACCTTC. Its translation is CASSEKEGYYGYTF.